This section outlines one T cell receptor (beta chain) sequence together with its context. This clone has only a few counts. Its antigen target is currently unknown. Per-base quality was not reported, and no clone a single base away is much larger than it. These data are taken from a study of T cell responses to AZD1222 COVID-19 vaccine (TCRdb year 2021). For the wider study: AZD1222 recipients whose second dose came at about 4 weeks and those whose second dose came at about 12 weeks were combined into one group, since spike-specific TCR depth and breadth did not differ between the two schedules. A total of just over 230 trial participants underwent TCR sequencing, of whom 207 had received two doses of AZD1222 and roughly 26 had received two doses of the MenACWY control vaccine. Trial participants were enrolled into age subgroups of 18-55, 56-69 and 70-plus years, which contained about 150, 28 and 57 TCR-sequenced participants, respectively.

The CDR3 regions of human TCRbeta chains were analyzed by immunosequencing. In the paper's pipeline: TCRs in the repertoires were matched against a reference library of SARS-CoV-2-specific TCRs that had been generated with the MIRA antigen-specificity platform. Breadth was defined as the fraction of unique TCRs that were SARS-CoV-2-associated. Depth was defined as the fraction of total T cells that were SARS-CoV-2-associated. Using the MIRA data, each spike-specific TCR was mapped to the spike region that the TCR reacts to and placed in a CD4 or CD8 class. Log10-transformed breadth and depth values were compared by one-way ANOVA with Sidak's multiple comparisons tests. TCRdb mirrors the immuneACCESS table, restricted to in-frame sequences. Some clones are absent from its copies; in checked studies, under half trace to an unresolved V gene, and the reason for the others is unknown. Clone size and V and J calls were adopted from that table, with D and trimming inferred from the DNA. For this sample there are about 55,000 clones; roughly 90% appear just once. The ten largest clones take up just under 2% of the sample.

Taken with the paper, the label for time point translates to: baseline before first vaccination. Vaccinee samples came from UK trials COV001 and COV002, including a single-blind randomized controlled phase 2/3 trial of AZD1222 (ChAdOx1 nCoV-19) in healthy adults. Trial participant PBMC samples were collected at day 0 and day 28 after the second dose for TCRbeta chain sequencing. Overall study outcomes, separate from this receptor: Reportedly, close to half of the unique spike-specific TCRs recognized epitopes lying outside the regions that are mutated in the B.1.351 and B.1.1.7 variants. Because no day 14 peak-response samples were available, repertoires were characterized only after the peak T cell response. After two AZD1222 doses, spike-specific TCR breadth and depth were significantly higher than at day 0 and than in MenACWY recipients. Participants were mostly white British, with more females than males. The authors suggested clonal diversity may have been underestimated. Conclusions about previously exposed vaccinees are limited because only six or seven AZD1222 recipients were SARS-CoV-2 seropositive at baseline. In the small 56-69-year group, the increase in depth fell short of significance, most likely because of low power. The whole spike protein was spanned by vaccine-associated CD4 TCRs, and dominant responses were seen in regions 160-218 and 743-854.

The TCR originated in an adult in good health. Source: peripheral blood, taken on day 0 of AZD1222 vaccination.

The nucleotides are TGTGCCAGCAGTCCACTCTCTAACTATGGCTACACCTTC. Translated, it reads CASSPLSNYGYTF. The rearranged segments are TRBV28 and TRBJ1-2; a confident D gene designation cannot be given. Trimming takes 5 bases from V and 0 bases from J, and the germline ends sit 7 bases apart. CDR1 MDHEN and CDR2 SYDVKM are derived from the germline V gene. From its cysteine to its phenylalanine, the CDR3 spans 13 amino acids. Only the CDR3 portion is preserved as DNA: 39 bases, with reading frame beginning at the first base.